These 15 T cell receptor beta chains share one sample of origin, sequenced in a study of neoadjuvant anti-PD-1 for oral cavity cancer. Time point here: after neoadjuvant nivolumab, at surgical resection. The assay was immunoSEQ multiplex PCR, and TCRdb's table has in-frame clones only and misses some. The sample holds around 14,000 clones, about 76% seen once. The sequencing used PBMCs, collected after nivolumab (anti-PD-1) treatment. Receptors originate from a person between 40 and 85 years old with oral cavity squamous cell carcinoma.

The chain carries TRBV19 and TRBJ2-2; TRBD2 might be the D (6 bases). The CDR3 extends over 14 amino acids. V lost 6 bases, J lost 3 bases, and 11 bases lay in between. Germline V CDR1 and CDR2: LNHDA, SQIVND (reference sequence). The CDR3 nucleotides are TGTGCCAGTAGGTGGGGCGGGGACACCGGGGAGCTGTTTTTT. Protein: CASRWGGDTGELFF.

This sequence joins TRBV28 and TRBJ1-5, with 7 bases lining up with TRBD1. Per the germline V gene, CDR1 is MDHEN and CDR2 is SYDVKM. V shed 3 bases, J shed 2 bases, and the junction held 4 bases outside the gene matches. The CDR3 spans 15 residues. The CDR3 DNA reads as TGTGCCAGCAGTTTTGGCCAGGGGGGCAATCAGCCCCAGCATTTT. It is translated as CASSFGQGGNQPQHF.

The chain has TRBV4-2 and TRBJ1-4; D call uncertain. Trimming took 0 bases from V and 8 from J, leaving 7 bases between them. The CDR3 sequence is 13 residues long. Per germline, CDR1 LGHNA and CDR2 YNFKEQ. The CDR3 region is CASSQDNREKLFF. CDR3 DNA: TGTGCCAGCAGCCAAGATAACCGGGAAAAACTGTTTTTT.

The chain carries TRBV9 and TRBJ2-7; D gene ambiguous. The CDR3 length is 14 residues. V lost 4 bases and J 1 base, leaving 12 bases between the germline ends. Germline V CDR1 and CDR2: SGDLS, YYNGEE. CDR3 DNA sequence: TGTGCCAGCAGCCCAAGGACGGATTCCTACGAGCAGTACTTC. Its translation is CASSPRTDSYEQYF.

This chain joins TRBV7-9 and TRBJ2-3; D may be TRBD1 or TRBD2 (5 bases each). CDR1 and CDR2 from the germline V gene are SEHNR and FQNEAQ (reference sequence). Trimming left V 4 bases short and J 0 bases short, with 5 bases between. The CDR3 covers 13 residues. This CDR3 is CASSWDSTDTQYF. The CDR3 DNA sequence: TGTGCCAGCAGCTGGGACAGCACAGATACGCAGTATTTT.

This chain connects TRBV11-2 to TRBJ2-5, with D unresolved. This CDR3 is 11 amino acids long. The V and J ends lost 5 bases and 5 bases respectively, with 6 bases between them. In germline, CDR1 is SGHAT, CDR2 FQNNGV. The CDR3 reads CASSPRETQYF. In DNA, the CDR3 is TGTGCCAGCAGCCCAAGGGAGACCCAGTACTTC.

The chain combines TRBV10-3 with TRBJ2-3; no reliable D call. In germline, CDR1 is ENHRY, CDR2 SYGVKD. The CDR3 contains 17 residues. V was cut by 10 bases and J by 1 base, with 24 bases left in between. Here the CDR3 DNA reads TGTGCCACCCAACTGCTCCCCCGGACCGCCGGCACAGATACGCAGTATTTT. Its translation: CATQLLPRTAGTDTQYF.

The chain carries TRBV6-1 and TRBJ1-1; D uncertain. CDR1 is MNHNS, CDR2 SASEGT, per germline. The CDR3 extends over 15 amino acids. With 6 bases removed from V and 7 bases from J, the gap between germline ends came to 21 bases. CDR3 loop: CASSLGDWERGEAFF. CDR3 sequence (DNA): TGTGCCAGCAGCCTTGGCGACTGGGAACGGGGTGAAGCTTTCTTT.

This clone has just a few counts. The V call is TRBV30, the J call TRBJ2-5; 8 nucleotides agree with TRBD1. CDR1 and CDR2 from the germline V gene are GTSNPN and SVGIG (reference sequence). The junction had 16 bases not matched to a gene; V was cut back by 1 base and J by 9 bases. The CDR3 totals 16 residues. The CDR3 sequence is CAWSDTPTGAGGAQYF. As DNA, the CDR3 is TGTGCCTGGAGTGACACCCCGACAGGGGCGGGTGGGGCCCAGTACTTC.

This clone came up a few times. V is TRBV7-9 and J is TRBJ1-5, with 8 bases identical to TRBD1. V shed 3 bases and J 9 bases; nucleotides not matched to a gene: 10. The CDR3 length is 15 residues. CDR1 and CDR2 (germline): SEHNR, FQNEAQ (reference sequence). The CDR3 DNA follows: TGTGCCAGCAGCTTGGGGGGGGACAGGTCGCGGCCCCAGCATTTT. It translates to CASSLGGDRSRPQHF. Looking up the rest from reference TRBV7-9 and TRBJ1-5 gives the full variable domain: DTGVSQNPRHKITKRGQNVTFRCDPISEHNRLYWYRQTLGQGPEFLTYFQNEAQLEKSRLLSDRFSAERPKGSFSTLEIQRTEQGDSAMYLCASSLGGDRSRPQHFGDGTRLSIL.

J is TRBJ2-2 and V is TRBV6-6, with D possibly TRBD1 on 6 matching bases. There are 15 residues in the CDR3. Germline V gene sequence: CDR1 MNHNY, CDR2 SVGAGI (reference sequence). Between the trimmed V and J ends, which lost 6 bases and 4 bases, there was a span of 15 bases. CDR3 bases: TGTGCCAGCAGCGCGACAGGTCCGGGCACCGGGGAGCTGTTTTTT. As protein: CASSATGPGTGELFF.

The chain recombines TRBV2 with TRBJ1-4; the match to TRBD1 covers 8 bases. The CDR3 has 14 amino acids. Germline CDR1 SNHLY, CDR2 FYNNEI. Trimming removed 6 bases from V and 8 bases from J; junction bases left unmatched: 8. CDR3 nucleotides: TGTGCCAGCAGGGGAGGACAGGGTGTCGAAAAACTGTTTTTT. The encoded protein is CASRGGQGVEKLFF.

This chain links TRBV27 with TRBJ1-1; D is perhaps TRBD1 (5 bases). The V gene lost 3 bases and the J gene lost 1 base, with 15 bases spanning the gap. The CDR3 spans 16 residues. Germline values: CDR1 MNHEY, CDR2 SMNVEV (reference sequence). The CDR3 here is CASSFELIGGNTEAFF. CDR3 bases: TGTGCCAGCAGTTTCGAATTGATTGGGGGGAACACTGAAGCTTTCTTT.

The chain uses TRBV6-5 and TRBJ1-2, with 7 bases aligning to TRBD1. The V segment lost 6 bases and the J segment 4 bases; nucleotides outside the gene matches: 5. The CDR3 totals 13 residues. Germline assignment: CDR1 MNHEY and CDR2 SVGAGI. CDR3 amino acids: CASSRGQIYGYTF. Here the CDR3 DNA reads TGTGCCAGCAGCCGGGGACAGATCTATGGCTACACCTTC.

The V and J genes are TRBV6-5 and TRBJ1-1; no reliable D call. Germline loops: CDR1 MNHEY, CDR2 SVGAGI. CDR3 length equals 12 residues. V lost 5 bases, J lost 6 bases, and 10 bases lay in between. The CDR3 loop is CASSTTRAEAFF. Here the CDR3 DNA reads TGTGCCAGCAGTACAACGAGAGCTGAAGCTTTCTTT.